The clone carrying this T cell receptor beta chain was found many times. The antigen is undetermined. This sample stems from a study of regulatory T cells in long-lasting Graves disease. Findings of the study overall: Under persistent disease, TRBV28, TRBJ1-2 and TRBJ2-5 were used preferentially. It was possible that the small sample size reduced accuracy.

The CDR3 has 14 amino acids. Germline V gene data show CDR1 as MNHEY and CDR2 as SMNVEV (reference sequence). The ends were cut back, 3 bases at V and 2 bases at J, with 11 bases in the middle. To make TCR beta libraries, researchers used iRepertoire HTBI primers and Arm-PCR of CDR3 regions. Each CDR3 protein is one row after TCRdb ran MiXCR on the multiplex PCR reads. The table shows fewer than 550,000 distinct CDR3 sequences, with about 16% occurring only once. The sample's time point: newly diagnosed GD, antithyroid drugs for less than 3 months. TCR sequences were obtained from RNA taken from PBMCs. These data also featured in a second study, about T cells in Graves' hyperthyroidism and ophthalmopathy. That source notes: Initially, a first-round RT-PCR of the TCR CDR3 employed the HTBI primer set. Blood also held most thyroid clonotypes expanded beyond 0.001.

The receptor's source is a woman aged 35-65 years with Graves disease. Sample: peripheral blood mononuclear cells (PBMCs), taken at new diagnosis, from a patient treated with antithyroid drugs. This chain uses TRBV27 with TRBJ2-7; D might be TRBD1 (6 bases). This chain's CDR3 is CASSFNRAPYEQYF. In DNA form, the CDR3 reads TGTGCCAGCAGTTTTAACAGGGCCCCCTACGAGCAGTACTTC.